This T cell receptor beta chain derives from a study of glioma-infiltrating T cells after dendritic cell vaccination. Looking at the study overall: At biweekly intervals, patients got three intradermal dendritic cell vaccine injections. The study's findings and limits: Higher TCR clonality did not directly relate to longer survival.

About this clone: Its cognate antigen is unknown.

From germline, CDR1 is MNHEY and CDR2 SMNVEV (reference sequence). The V segment lost 3 bases and the J segment 7 bases; nucleotides outside the gene matches: 10. This CDR3 spans 16 amino acids. Time point noted: after dendritic cell vaccination, including at tumor progression/relapse. Here immunoSEQ multiplex PCR was the method, and the copy in TCRdb shows in-frame clones only, minus some. The sample consists of about 87,000 clones, roughly 80% of them appearing once. The V and J genes are TRBV27 and TRBJ1-2, with 11 bases aligning to TRBD1. The sample consisted of blood, taken after dendritic cell vaccination. The origin of this receptor is a human donor with glioblastoma. CDR3 region: CASSFFTDRGLLGYTF. CDR3 bases: TGTGCCAGCAGTTTCTTCACGGACAGGGGGCTTCTTGGCTACACCTTC.